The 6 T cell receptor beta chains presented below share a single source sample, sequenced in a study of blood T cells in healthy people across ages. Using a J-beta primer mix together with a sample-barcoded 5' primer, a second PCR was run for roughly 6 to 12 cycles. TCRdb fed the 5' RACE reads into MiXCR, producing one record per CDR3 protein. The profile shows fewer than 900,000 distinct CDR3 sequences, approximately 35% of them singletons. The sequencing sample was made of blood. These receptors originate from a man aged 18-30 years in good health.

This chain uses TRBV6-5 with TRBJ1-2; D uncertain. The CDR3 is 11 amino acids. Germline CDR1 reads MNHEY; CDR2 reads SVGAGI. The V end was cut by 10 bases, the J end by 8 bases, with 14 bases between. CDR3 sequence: CATNHGEGYTF. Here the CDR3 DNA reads TGTGCCACCAATCACGGGGAGGGCTACACCTTC.

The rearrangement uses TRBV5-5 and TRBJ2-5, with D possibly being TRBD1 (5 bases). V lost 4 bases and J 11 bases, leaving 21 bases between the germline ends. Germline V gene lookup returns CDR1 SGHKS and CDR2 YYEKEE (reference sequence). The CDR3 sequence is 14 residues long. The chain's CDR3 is CASSLSTAGSLQYF. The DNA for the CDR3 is TGTGCCAGCAGCCTTTCGACAGCTGGGTCACTACAGTACTTC.

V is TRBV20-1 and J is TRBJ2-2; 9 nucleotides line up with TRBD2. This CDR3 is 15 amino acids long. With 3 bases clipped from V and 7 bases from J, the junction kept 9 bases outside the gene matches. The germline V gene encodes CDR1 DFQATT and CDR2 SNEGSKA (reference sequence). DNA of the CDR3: TGCAGTGCTAGTGGCGGGGGGGTGTTCGGCGGGGAGCTGTTTTTT. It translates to CSASGGGVFGGELFF.

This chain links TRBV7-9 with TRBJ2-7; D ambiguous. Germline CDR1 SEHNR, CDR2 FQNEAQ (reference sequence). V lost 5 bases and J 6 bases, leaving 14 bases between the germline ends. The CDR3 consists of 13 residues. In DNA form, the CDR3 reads TGTGCCAGCAGCCCCTTGACCTCTTGCGAGCAGTACTTC. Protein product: CASSPLTSCEQYF.

CDR3 sequence: CASSSSGRRNYGYTF. Here the CDR3 DNA reads TGTGCCAGCAGTTCCTCGGGACGGCGTAACTATGGCTACACCTTC. The chain links TRBV12-3 or TRBV12-4 to TRBJ1-2; TRBD1 might be the D (5 bases). The V and J ends lost 4 bases and 1 base respectively, with 13 bases between them. The CDR3 is 15 residues long.

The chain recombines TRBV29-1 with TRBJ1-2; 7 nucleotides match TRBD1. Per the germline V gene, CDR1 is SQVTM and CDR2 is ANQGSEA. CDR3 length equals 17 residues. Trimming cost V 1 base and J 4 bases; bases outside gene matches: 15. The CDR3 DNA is TGCAGCGTTGAAGGGTTGGAAACAGGGGTGATCCGCTATGGCTACACCTTC. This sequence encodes CSVEGLETGVIRYGYTF.